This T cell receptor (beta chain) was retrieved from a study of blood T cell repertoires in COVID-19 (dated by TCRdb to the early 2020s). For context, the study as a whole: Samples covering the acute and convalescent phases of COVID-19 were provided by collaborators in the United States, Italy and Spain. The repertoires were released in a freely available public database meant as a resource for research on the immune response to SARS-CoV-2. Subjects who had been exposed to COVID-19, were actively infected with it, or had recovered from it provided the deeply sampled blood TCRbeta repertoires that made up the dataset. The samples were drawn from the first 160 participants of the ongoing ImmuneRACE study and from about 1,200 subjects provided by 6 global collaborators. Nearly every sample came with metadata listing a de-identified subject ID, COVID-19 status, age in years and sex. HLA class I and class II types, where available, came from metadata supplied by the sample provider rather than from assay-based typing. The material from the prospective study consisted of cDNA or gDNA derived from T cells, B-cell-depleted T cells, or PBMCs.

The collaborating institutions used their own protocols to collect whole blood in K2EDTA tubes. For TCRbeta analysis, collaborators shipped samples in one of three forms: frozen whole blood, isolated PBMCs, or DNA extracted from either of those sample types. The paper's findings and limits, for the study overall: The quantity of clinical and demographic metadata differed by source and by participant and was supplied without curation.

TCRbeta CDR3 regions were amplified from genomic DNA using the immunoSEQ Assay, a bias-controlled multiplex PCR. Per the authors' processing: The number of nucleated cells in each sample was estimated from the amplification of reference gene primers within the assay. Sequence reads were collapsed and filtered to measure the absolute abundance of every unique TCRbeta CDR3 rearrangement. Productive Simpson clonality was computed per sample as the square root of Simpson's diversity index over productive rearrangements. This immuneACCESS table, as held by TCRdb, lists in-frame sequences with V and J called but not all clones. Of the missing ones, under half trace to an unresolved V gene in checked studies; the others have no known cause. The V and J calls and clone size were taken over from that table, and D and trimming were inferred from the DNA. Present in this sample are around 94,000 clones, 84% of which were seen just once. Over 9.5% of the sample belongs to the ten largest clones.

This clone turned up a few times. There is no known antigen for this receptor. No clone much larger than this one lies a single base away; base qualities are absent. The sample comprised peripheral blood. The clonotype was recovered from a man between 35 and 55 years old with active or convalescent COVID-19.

The DNA sequence is TGTGCCAGCTCACCGCAGGGGATCCATGAGCAGTTCTTC. The encoded protein is CASSPQGIHEQFF. The sequence joins TRBV18 to TRBJ2-1; TRBD1 is a weak D gene call, 6 bases matching. V gives up 3 bases and J gives up 8 bases, and the segment between their germline ends measures 11 bases. CDR1 is given as KGHSH and CDR2 as LQKENI, both from the germline V gene. The CDR3 runs 13 amino acids, cysteine and phenylalanine included. Only the CDR3 region is kept as DNA, spanning 39 bases read in frame from base 1.